These T cell receptor beta chains were read from a single sample in a study of PD-1 blockade in mismatch repair-deficient tumors. Repertoires were generated with immunoSEQ multiplex PCR, while TCRdb's copy carries only in-frame clones and drops some. The table has around 110,000 clones, about 80% seen once. Sequencing was performed on peripheral blood, taken 60 weeks after starting pembrolizumab. The receptor set was obtained from an adult with mismatch repair-deficient cancer. The CDR3 runs from the conserved cysteine through the conserved F or W. The order of the fields is V gene, J gene, clone size, D gene, CDR3 protein, CDR3 DNA. D genes are given only for firm matches. Part of the rows lack a size; the others show once, few, many or a class for expanded clones.

TRBV27,TRBJ1-1,few,TRBD1,CASSPLGQGNEAFF,TGTGCCAGCAGCCCGTTGGGACAGGGAAATGAAGCTTTCTTT
TRBV5-4,TRBJ1-3,.,.,CASSLAPVGGRTNGNTIYF,TGTGCCAGCAGCTTGGCCCCAGTTGGGGGGCGAACCAATGGAAACACCATATATTTT
TRBV30,TRBJ2-2,once,TRBD2,CAWKPSGGGPGELFF,TGTGCCTGGAAGCCTAGCGGGGGCGGGCCCGGGGAGCTGTTTTTT
TRBV7-2,TRBJ2-1,.,TRBD2,CASSLASGKGEQFF,TGTGCCAGCAGCTTAGCCAGCGGGAAGGGTGAGCAGTTCTTC
TRBV2,TRBJ2-7,.,TRBD1,CASSLTGGYDEQYF,TGTGCCAGCAGCTTAACAGGGGGCTACGACGAGCAGTACTTC
TRBV4-3,TRBJ2-5,.,.,CASSQVRPQETQYF,TGCGCCAGCAGCCAAGTGAGGCCACAAGAGACCCAGTACTTC
TRBV18,TRBJ2-1,.,TRBD2,CASSPPASGLGEQFF,TGTGCCAGCTCACCACCGGCTAGCGGCCTCGGTGAGCAGTTCTTC
TRBV5-1,TRBJ2-7,few,.,CASSLSPGPSYEQYF,TGCGCCAGCAGCTTGAGCCCGGGACCGAGCTACGAGCAGTACTTC
TRBV7-2,TRBJ1-5,.,.,CASSVEGVGDQPQHF,TGTGCCAGCAGCGTAGAAGGGGTGGGGGATCAGCCCCAGCATTTT
TRBV6-6,TRBJ2-7,.,TRBD1,CASRRQGVSYEQYF,TGTGCCAGCAGGCGACAGGGGGTTTCCTACGAGCAGTACTTC
TRBV19,TRBJ1-5,.,.,CASSHWGSNQPQHF,TGTGCCAGTAGCCATTGGGGTAGCAATCAGCCCCAGCATTTT
TRBV19,TRBJ2-1,.,.,CASSIGRASSYNEQFF,TGTGCCAGTAGTATCGGGCGGGCCAGCTCCTACAATGAGCAGTTCTTC
TRBV12-5,TRBJ2-3,.,.,CASGPSGPDTQYF,TGTGCTAGTGGTCCGTCGGGTCCAGATACGCAGTATTTT
TRBV30,TRBJ1-2,.,.,CAWSPVDNYGYTF,TGTGCCTGGAGTCCCGTTGATAACTATGGCTACACCTTC
TRBV19,TRBJ1-4,.,.,CASSTLNSPGLKLFF,TGTGCCAGTAGTACCCTCAATTCGCCGGGATTGAAACTGTTTTTT
TRBV7-9,TRBJ2-7,.,.,CASSLVATSSYEQYF,TGTGCCAGCAGCTTAGTAGCGACGTCTTCCTACGAGCAGTACTTC
TRBV6-5,TRBJ2-7,.,TRBD2,CASSASSGSYEQYF,TGTGCCAGCAGTGCCTCTAGCGGATCCTACGAGCAGTACTTC
TRBV5-5,TRBJ2-7,.,TRBD2,CASSPELAGVMDEQYF,TGTGCCAGCAGCCCAGAACTAGCGGGAGTGATGGACGAGCAGTACTTC
TRBV19,TRBJ2-5,.,.,CASRGTEIQETQYF,TGTGCCAGTCGCGGGACCGAAATTCAAGAGACCCAGTACTTC
TRBV19,TRBJ2-1,.,TRBD2,CASSTSLLAGSSYNEQFF,TGTGCCAGTAGTACCTCGCTACTAGCGGGGAGTTCCTACAATGAGCAGTTCTTC
TRBV12-5,TRBJ2-1,.,TRBD2,CASGLVPRDGGGRYFFPYNEQFF,TGTGCTAGTGGTTTGGTACCACGGGACGGCGGCGGGAGGTATTTCTTCCCCTACAATGAGCAGTTCTTC
TRBV14,TRBJ2-5,.,.,CASSQDTGYGETQYF,TGTGCCAGCAGCCAAGATACGGGGTACGGGGAGACCCAGTACTTC
TRBV9,TRBJ2-1,.,.,CASSVARYNEQFF,TGTGCCAGCAGCGTAGCTAGGTACAATGAGCAGTTCTTC
TRBV6-5,TRBJ2-1,.,.,CASSNNVGSDVEQFF,TGTGCCAGCAGTAACAATGTGGGTAGCGATGTTGAGCAGTTCTTC
TRBV5-4,TRBJ2-3,.,TRBD2,CASSLSNLAGPTDTQYF,TGTGCCAGCAGCTTGTCCAATCTAGCGGGACCCACAGATACGCAGTATTTT
TRBV19,TRBJ2-2,.,TRBD1,CASRDRGDTGELFF,TGTGCCAGCCGAGACAGGGGAGACACCGGGGAGCTGTTTTTT
TRBV29-1,TRBJ1-2,.,.,CSVAEGYGYTF,TGCAGCGTTGCGGAGGGCTATGGCTACACCTTC
TRBV18,TRBJ1-3,few,.,CASSPQWLSGNTIYF,TGTGCCAGCTCACCACAGTGGCTCTCTGGAAACACCATATATTTT
TRBV18,TRBJ1-2,.,TRBD1,CASSPDTGVSGYTF,TGTGCCAGCTCACCGGACACAGGGGTTTCGGGCTACACCTTC
TRBV11-3,TRBJ2-2,.,.,CASSSLWENTGELFF,TGTGCCAGCAGCTCTCTTTGGGAGAACACCGGGGAGCTGTTTTTT
TRBV16,TRBJ1-5,.,.,CASSLITGMNQPQHF,TGTGCCAGCAGCCTCATAACAGGGATGAATCAGCCCCAGCATTTT
TRBV6-5,TRBJ1-2,once,.,CASSYSGRNYGYTF,TGTGCCAGCAGTTACTCGGGCAGGAACTATGGCTACACCTTC
TRBV2,TRBJ1-5,once,TRBD1,CASSQDRTGGGQPQHF,TGTGCCAGCAGTCAAGACAGGACAGGGGGTGGACAGCCCCAGCATTTT
TRBV27,TRBJ1-2,.,.,CASSPQPTDSYGYTF,TGTGCCAGCAGTCCCCAACCGACAGATTCCTATGGCTACACCTTC
TRBV7-9,TRBJ2-1,.,TRBD2,CASSLKSSGAYNEQFF,TGTGCCAGCAGCTTAAAAAGTAGCGGGGCATACAATGAGCAGTTCTTC
TRBV9,TRBJ2-5,.,.,CASSVPGLQETQYF,TGTGCCAGCAGCGTACCTGGACTGCAAGAGACCCAGTACTTC
TRBV7-9,TRBJ2-1,.,.,CASSPRGSGSSYNEQFF,TGTGCCAGCAGCCCCCGGGGTAGCGGATCTTCCTACAATGAGCAGTTCTTC
TRBV5-1,TRBJ2-2,.,.,CASSLEGGNTGELFF,TGCGCCAGCAGCTTGGAAGGGGGGAACACCGGGGAGCTGTTTTTT
TRBV6-5,TRBJ1-2,.,TRBD1,CASSYETGIYGYTF,TGTGCCAGCAGTTACGAGACAGGGATCTATGGCTACACCTTC
TRBV29-1,TRBJ2-1,.,TRBD1,CSVVAWTGGRETRYNEQFF,TGCAGCGTCGTTGCCTGGACAGGGGGCAGAGAAACGCGGTACAATGAGCAGTTCTTC
TRBV27,TRBJ2-1,.,TRBD2,CASSSVLAGLNEQFF,TGTGCCAGCAGTTCCGTGCTAGCGGGACTCAATGAGCAGTTCTTC
TRBV19,TRBJ1-1,.,.,CASSPPGDGTRMKTEAFF,TGTGCCAGTAGTCCACCAGGGGACGGCACCCGAATGAAGACTGAAGCTTTCTTT
TRBV7-6,TRBJ1-3,.,TRBD1,CASSSGPGGGSGNTIYF,TGTGCCAGCAGCTCGGGCCCAGGGGGGGGCTCTGGAAACACCATATATTTT
TRBV6-5,TRBJ1-5,.,TRBD1,CASTLGTGVQPQHF,TGTGCCAGCACCCTAGGGACAGGGGTCCAGCCCCAGCATTTT
TRBV18,TRBJ2-3,.,.,CASSPRQGTDTQYF,TGTGCCAGCTCACCACGGCAGGGGACAGATACGCAGTATTTT
TRBV6-6,TRBJ1-4,.,.,CASSPGHYNEKLFF,TGTGCCAGCAGCCCGGGACACTACAATGAAAAACTGTTTTTT
TRBV9,TRBJ1-3,.,.,CASSVVPGSGSGNTIYF,TGTGCCAGCAGCGTAGTACCAGGCTCGGGCTCTGGAAACACCATATATTTT
TRBV29-1,TRBJ2-5,.,TRBD1,CSQGTGGAETQYF,TGCAGCCAAGGGACAGGGGGCGCAGAGACCCAGTACTTC
TRBV30,TRBJ1-4,few,.,CAWSAGQPEKLFF,TGTGCCTGGAGTGCGGGACAACCGGAAAAACTGTTTTTT
TRBV7-9,TRBJ2-5,.,.,CASSLDGRLYQETQYF,TGTGCCAGCAGCTTAGATGGACGATTGTACCAAGAGACCCAGTACTTC
TRBV10-3,TRBJ2-2,.,TRBD2,CAIMRLREGNTGELFF,TGTGCCATCATGAGGTTGCGGGAGGGCAACACCGGGGAGCTGTTTTTT
TRBV25-1,TRBJ2-3,.,.,CASSERGASTDTQYF,TGTGCCAGCAGTGAACGGGGGGCAAGCACAGATACGCAGTATTTT
TRBV4-3,TRBJ1-2,.,.,CASSQSSVGPRGYTF,TGCGCCAGCAGCCAATCCTCTGTGGGACCGCGTGGCTACACCTTC
TRBV27,TRBJ2-3,.,.,CASSSILRGDDPDTQYF,TGTGCCAGCAGTTCGATTTTAAGAGGCGACGACCCGGATACGCAGTATTTT
TRBV6-1,TRBJ2-1,.,TRBD2,CASSEAGLAGIEQFF,TGTGCCAGCAGTGAAGCAGGACTAGCGGGAATTGAGCAGTTCTTC
TRBV5-1,TRBJ1-4,.,.,CASSPHADTDEKLFF,TGCGCCAGCAGCCCCCACGCGGACACAGATGAAAAACTGTTTTTT
TRBV29-1,TRBJ2-4,.,.,CSVAVEASNIQYF,TGCAGCGTTGCGGTAGAGGCCTCAAACATTCAGTACTTC
TRBV4-2,TRBJ2-7,.,.,CASSQDLHEQYF,TGTGCCAGCAGCCAAGATCTCCACGAGCAGTACTTC